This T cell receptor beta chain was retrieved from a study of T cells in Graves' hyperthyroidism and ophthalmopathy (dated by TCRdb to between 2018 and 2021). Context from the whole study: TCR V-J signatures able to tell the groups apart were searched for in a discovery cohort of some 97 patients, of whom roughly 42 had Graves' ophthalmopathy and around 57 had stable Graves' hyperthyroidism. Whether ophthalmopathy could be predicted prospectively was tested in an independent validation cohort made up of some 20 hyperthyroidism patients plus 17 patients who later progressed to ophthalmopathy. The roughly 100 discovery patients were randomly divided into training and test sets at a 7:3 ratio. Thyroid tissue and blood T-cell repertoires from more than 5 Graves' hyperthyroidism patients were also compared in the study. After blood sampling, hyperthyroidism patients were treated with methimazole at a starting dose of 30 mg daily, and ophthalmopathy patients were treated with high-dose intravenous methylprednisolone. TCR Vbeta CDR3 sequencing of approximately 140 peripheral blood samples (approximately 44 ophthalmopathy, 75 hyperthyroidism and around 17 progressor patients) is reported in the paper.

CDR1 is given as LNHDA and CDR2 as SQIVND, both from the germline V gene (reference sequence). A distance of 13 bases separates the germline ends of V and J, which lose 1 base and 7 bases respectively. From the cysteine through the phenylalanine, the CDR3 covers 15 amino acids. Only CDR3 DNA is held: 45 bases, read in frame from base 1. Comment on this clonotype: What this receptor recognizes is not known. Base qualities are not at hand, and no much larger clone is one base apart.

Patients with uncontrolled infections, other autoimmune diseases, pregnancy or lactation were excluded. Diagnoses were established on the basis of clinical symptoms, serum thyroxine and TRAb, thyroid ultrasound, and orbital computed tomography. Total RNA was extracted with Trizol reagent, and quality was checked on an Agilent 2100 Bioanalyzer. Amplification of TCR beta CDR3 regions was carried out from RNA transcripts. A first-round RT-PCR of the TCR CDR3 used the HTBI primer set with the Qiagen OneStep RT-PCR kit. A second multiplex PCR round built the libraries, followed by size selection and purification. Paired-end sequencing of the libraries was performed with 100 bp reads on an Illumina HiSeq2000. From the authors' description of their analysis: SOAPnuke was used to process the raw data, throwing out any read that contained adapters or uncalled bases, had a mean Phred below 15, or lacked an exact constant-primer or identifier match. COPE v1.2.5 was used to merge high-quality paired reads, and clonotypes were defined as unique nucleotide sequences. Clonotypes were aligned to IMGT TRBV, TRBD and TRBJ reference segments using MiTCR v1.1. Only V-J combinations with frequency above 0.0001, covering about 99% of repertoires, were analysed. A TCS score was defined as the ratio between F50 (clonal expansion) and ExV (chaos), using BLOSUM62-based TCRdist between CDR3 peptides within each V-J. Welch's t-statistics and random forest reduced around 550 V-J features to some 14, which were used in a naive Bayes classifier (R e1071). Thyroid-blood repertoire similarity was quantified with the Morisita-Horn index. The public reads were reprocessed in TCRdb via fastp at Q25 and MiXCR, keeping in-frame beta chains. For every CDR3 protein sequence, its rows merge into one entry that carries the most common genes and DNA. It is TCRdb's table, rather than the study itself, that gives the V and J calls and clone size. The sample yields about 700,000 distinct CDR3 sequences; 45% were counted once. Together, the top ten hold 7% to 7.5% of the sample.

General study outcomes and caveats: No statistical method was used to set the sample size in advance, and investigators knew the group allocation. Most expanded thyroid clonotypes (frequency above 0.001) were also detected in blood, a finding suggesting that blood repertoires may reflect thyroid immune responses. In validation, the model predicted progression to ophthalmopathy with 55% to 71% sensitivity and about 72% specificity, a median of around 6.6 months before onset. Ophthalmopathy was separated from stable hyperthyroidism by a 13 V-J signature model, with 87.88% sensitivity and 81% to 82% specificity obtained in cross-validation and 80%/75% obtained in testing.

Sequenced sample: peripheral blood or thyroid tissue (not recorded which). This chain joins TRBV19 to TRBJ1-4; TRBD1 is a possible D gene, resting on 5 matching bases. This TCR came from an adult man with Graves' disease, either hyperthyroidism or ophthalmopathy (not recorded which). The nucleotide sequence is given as TGTGCCAGTAGTATAGGGCGGGGGTACGGTGAAAAACTGTTTTTT. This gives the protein CASSIGRGYGEKLFF.